Listed below are T cell receptor beta chains from one sample, sequenced in a study of cytomegalovirus exposure and HLA in healthy donors. Libraries were prepared by immunoSEQ multiplex PCR; TCRdb keeps only in-frame clonotypes and omits some of them. The data hold about 82,000 clones, with approximately 93% observed a single time. Material for sequencing was PBMCs. These receptors originate from a young man in good health and CMV-seronegative. CDR3s include the opening cysteine and the closing phenylalanine or tryptophan. A D gene is named only where the DNA matches it firmly. Clone sizes are given selectively: once, few, many, or a class where the clone is expanded.

v_gene	d_gene	abundance	j_gene	CDR3aa	CDR3nt
TRBV4-1	TRBD2	NA	TRBJ2-5	CASSHSWTSGQETQYF	TGCGCCAGCAGCCACAGTTGGACTAGCGGTCAAGAGACCCAGTACTTC
TRBV7-8	TRBD1	NA	TRBJ2-3	CASSLDRGDTQYF	TGTGCCAGCAGCTTGGACAGGGGAGATACGCAGTATTTT
TRBV23-1	NA	NA	TRBJ2-7	CASTWGIPSGTYEQYF	TGCGCCAGCACTTGGGGTATCCCCTCAGGGACCTACGAGCAGTACTTC
TRBV11-2	TRBD2	NA	TRBJ2-7	CASSPTSGGRDF	TGTGCCAGCAGCCCGACTAGCGGGGGGCGGGACTTC
TRBV7-2	TRBD1	NA	TRBJ1-5	CASSLVGQGANQPQHF	TGTGCCAGCAGCTTAGTGGGACAGGGGGCAAATCAGCCCCAGCATTTT
TRBV11-3	TRBD2	NA	TRBJ2-4	CASSSVLAGGPRSKNIQYF	TGTGCCAGCAGTTCAGTCCTAGCGGGAGGGCCTCGGAGCAAAAACATTCAGTACTTC
TRBV4-1	NA	NA	TRBJ1-2	CASSQSTGSAGYTF	TGCGCCAGCAGCCAGTCGACAGGATCCGCTGGCTACACCTTC
TRBV6-1	NA	NA	TRBJ1-2	CASHRSQGFYGYTF	TGTGCCAGCCACCGCTCACAGGGTTTCTATGGCTACACCTTC
TRBV4-2	TRBD2	NA	TRBJ2-1	CASRFRLAGDNEQFF	TGTGCCAGCAGATTTAGGCTAGCGGGGGACAATGAGCAGTTCTTC
TRBV2	TRBD1	NA	TRBJ2-7	CASSAQPGQGAEEQYF	TGTGCCAGCAGTGCACAACCGGGACAGGGGGCTGAAGAGCAGTACTTC
TRBV4-3	NA	NA	TRBJ2-3	CASSQNSQLRTDTQYF	TGCGCCAGCAGCCAAAACTCCCAATTGCGCACAGATACGCAGTATTTT
TRBV30	NA	NA	TRBJ2-1	CAWLPDSGIFNEQFF	TGTGCCTGGCTACCGGACAGCGGGATTTTTAATGAGCAGTTCTTC
TRBV7-9	NA	NA	TRBJ2-7	CASSSSSSYEQYF	TGTGCCAGCAGCTCTTCGAGCTCCTACGAGCAGTACTTC
TRBV5-1	NA	NA	TRBJ1-2	CASSLGQATPYGYTF	TGCGCCAGCAGCTTGGGACAGGCGACCCCCTATGGCTACACCTTC
TRBV5-6	NA	once	TRBJ1-1	CASSGDSYEAFF	TGTGCCAGCAGCGGAGACAGTTATGAAGCTTTCTTT
TRBV28	TRBD1	NA	TRBJ1-5	CASSSLDRVSNQPQHF	TGTGCCAGCAGTTCCCTGGACAGGGTGAGCAATCAGCCCCAGCATTTT
TRBV4-3	NA	NA	TRBJ1-1	CASSPWGGTEAFF	TGCGCCAGCAGCCCCTGGGGGGGGACAGAAGCTTTCTTT
TRBV7-9	TRBD2	NA	TRBJ2-1	CASSLGTSDSYNEQFF	TGTGCCAGCAGCCTTGGGACTAGCGACTCCTACAATGAGCAGTTCTTC
TRBV5-6	NA	NA	TRBJ2-1	CASGSGSYNEQFF	TGTGCCAGCGGATCAGGCAGCTACAATGAGCAGTTCTTC
TRBV7-2	TRBD2	NA	TRBJ2-3	CASSLELRGDTQYF	TGTGCCAGCAGCTTAGAGTTGCGGGGGGATACGCAGTATTTT
TRBV27	NA	NA	TRBJ1-5	CASSLSGQGNQPQHF	TGTGCCAGCAGTTTATCGGGGCAGGGGAATCAGCCCCAGCATTTT
TRBV19	NA	NA	TRBJ1-5	CASQRGNQPQHF	TGTGCCAGTCAGAGGGGCAATCAGCCCCAGCATTTT
TRBV2	TRBD1	NA	TRBJ1-5	CASSKTGGNQPQHF	TGTGCCAGCAGTAAAACAGGGGGGAACCAGCCCCAGCATTTT
TRBV14	NA	NA	TRBJ2-5	CASSQSLQETQYF	TGTGCCAGCAGCCAGTCCCTACAAGAGACCCAGTACTTC
TRBV6-5	NA	NA	TRBJ2-1	CASSPGHDNEQFF	TGTGCCAGCAGCCCGGGACACGACAATGAGCAGTTCTTC
TRBV6-1	NA	NA	TRBJ2-1	CASSELGQGSYNEQFF	TGTGCCAGCAGTGAACTGGGTCAGGGCTCCTACAATGAGCAGTTCTTC
TRBV5-1	NA	few	TRBJ1-2	CASSLGQSYGYTF	TGCGCCAGCAGCTTGGGGCAGTCCTATGGCTACACCTTC
TRBV25-1	TRBD1	NA	TRBJ1-4	CASSDTGGPSEKLFF	TGTGCCAGCAGTGACACAGGGGGCCCGTCTGAAAAACTGTTTTTT
TRBV13	NA	NA	TRBJ1-2	CASSRRRQGPYTF	TGTGCCAGCAGTAGACGTCGGCAGGGGCCCTACACCTTC
TRBV29-1	NA	NA	TRBJ2-7	CSVEVRQEPYEQYF	TGCAGCGTTGAGGTTAGACAGGAACCCTACGAGCAGTACTTC
TRBV18	TRBD1	NA	TRBJ1-5	CASSPARGLQPQHF	TGTGCCAGCTCACCGGCCAGGGGGTTACAGCCCCAGCATTTT
TRBV5-5	NA	NA	TRBJ1-1	CASSWGGGWSTEAFF	TGTGCCAGCAGCTGGGGAGGGGGGTGGAGCACTGAAGCTTTCTTT
TRBV7-9	NA	NA	TRBJ1-2	CASSYGTVYGYTF	TGTGCCAGCAGCTACGGGACTGTCTATGGCTACACCTTC
TRBV27	NA	many	TRBJ1-1	CASRDLGGTEAFF	TGTGCCAGCAGGGATCTGGGGGGCACTGAAGCTTTCTTT
TRBV30	NA	NA	TRBJ1-5	CAWSQGPPPQHF	TGTGCCTGGAGTCAGGGTCCACCGCCCCAGCATTTT
TRBV2	TRBD1	NA	TRBJ1-2	CASSEGTGENYGYTF	TGTGCCAGCAGTGAAGGGACAGGGGAGAACTATGGCTACACCTTC
TRBV11-3	NA	NA	TRBJ2-7	CASSLDLAVPGVYAYEQYF	TGTGCCAGCAGCTTAGATCTAGCAGTCCCCGGTGTTTATGCCTACGAGCAGTACTTC
TRBV27	TRBD2	NA	TRBJ2-1	CASSLGLAGGDEQFF	TGTGCCAGCAGTTTGGGACTAGCGGGAGGTGATGAGCAGTTCTTC
TRBV19	NA	NA	TRBJ1-4	CASSGDMDGQEKLFF	TGTGCCAGTAGTGGGGACATGGATGGGCAGGAAAAACTGTTTTTT
TRBV9	TRBD2	NA	TRBJ2-5	CASSVTGLAGGGETQYF	TGTGCCAGCAGCGTGACGGGACTAGCGGGAGGGGGGGAGACCCAGTACTTC
TRBV27	NA	NA	TRBJ1-2	CASSLRGTFNYGYTF	TGTGCCAGCAGTTTGAGGGGGACCTTTAACTATGGCTACACCTTC
TRBV10-3	NA	once	TRBJ2-7	CAISEMAYEQYF	TGTGCCATCAGTGAGATGGCTTACGAGCAGTACTTC
TRBV28	TRBD1	NA	TRBJ1-5	CASRDTGGNQPQHF	TGTGCCAGCAGGGACACAGGGGGCAATCAGCCCCAGCATTTT
TRBV27	NA	NA	TRBJ1-1	CASSRFRGMNTEAFF	TGTGCCAGCAGTCGATTCAGGGGAATGAACACTGAAGCTTTCTTT
TRBV7-9	NA	NA	TRBJ1-1	CASSLARGNTEAFF	TGTGCCAGCAGCTTAGCTAGAGGGAACACTGAAGCTTTCTTT
TRBV5-1	NA	NA	TRBJ2-3	CASSLIGAGTDTQYF	TGCGCCAGCAGCTTGATTGGGGCGGGCACAGATACGCAGTATTTT
TRBV7-9	NA	NA	TRBJ1-1	CASSYQPDTEAFF	TGTGCCAGCAGCTACCAACCGGACACTGAAGCTTTCTTT
TRBV28	NA	NA	TRBJ1-2	CASRLGGMGYTF	TGTGCCAGCAGACTAGGGGGAATGGGCTACACCTTC
TRBV15	TRBD1	NA	TRBJ1-1	CATSSLQGALTEAFF	TGTGCCACCAGCAGCCTACAGGGGGCCCTCACTGAAGCTTTCTTT
TRBV30	TRBD1	NA	TRBJ1-6	CASGRGQASVGSPLHF	TGTGCCTCTGGGCGGGGACAGGCCTCGGTGGGCTCACCCCTCCACTTT
TRBV5-6	TRBD2	NA	TRBJ2-5	CASSLGTSGEETQYF	TGTGCCAGCAGCTTGGGTACTAGCGGAGAAGAGACCCAGTACTTC
TRBV19	TRBD1	once	TRBJ1-1	CASSIPTGGTEAFF	TGTGCCAGTAGTATCCCCACAGGGGGCACTGAAGCTTTCTTT
TRBV27	NA	NA	TRBJ1-6	CASSFGGTQFNSPLHF	TGTGCCAGCAGTTTTGGAGGGACCCAATTTAATTCACCCCTCCACTTT
TRBV11-2	NA	NA	TRBJ1-2	CASSRQEDYGYTF	TGTGCCAGCAGTCGACAGGAGGACTATGGCTACACCTTC
TRBV5-1	NA	NA	TRBJ1-1	CASSLRQQDMNTEAFF	TGCGCCAGCAGCTTGAGGCAGCAGGATATGAACACTGAAGCTTTCTTT
TRBV9	TRBD2	once	TRBJ2-7	CASSVSTGTSGRDEQYF	TGTGCCAGCAGCGTTTCGACCGGGACTAGCGGGAGAGACGAGCAGTACTTC
TRBV10-3	TRBD1	NA	TRBJ2-3	CAISGRQGRTNTQYF	TGTGCCATCAGTGGGAGACAGGGTCGGACCAATACGCAGTATTTT